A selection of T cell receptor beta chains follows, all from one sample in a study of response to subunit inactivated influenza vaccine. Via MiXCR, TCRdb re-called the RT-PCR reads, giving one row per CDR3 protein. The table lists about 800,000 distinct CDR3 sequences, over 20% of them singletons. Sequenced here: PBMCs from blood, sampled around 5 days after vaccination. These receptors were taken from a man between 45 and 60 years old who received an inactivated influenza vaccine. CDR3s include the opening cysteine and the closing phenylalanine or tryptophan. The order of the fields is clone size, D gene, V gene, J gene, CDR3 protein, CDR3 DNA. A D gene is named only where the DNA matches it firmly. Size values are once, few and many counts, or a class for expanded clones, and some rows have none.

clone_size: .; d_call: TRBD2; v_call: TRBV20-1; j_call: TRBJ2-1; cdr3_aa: CSADKRGPYNEQFF; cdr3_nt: TGCAGTGCTGACAAGCGGGGGCCTTACAATGAGCAGTTCTTC
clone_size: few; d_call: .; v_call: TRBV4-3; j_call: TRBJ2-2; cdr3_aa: CASSQDVSQGWAGELFF; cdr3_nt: TGCGCCAGCAGCCAAGATGTATCCCAGGGATGGGCCGGGGAGCTGTTTTTT
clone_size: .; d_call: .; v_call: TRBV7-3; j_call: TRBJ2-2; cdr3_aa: CASSQGAGESGELFF; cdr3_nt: TGTGCCAGCAGCCAAGGGGCAGGGGAATCCGGGGAGCTGTTTTTT
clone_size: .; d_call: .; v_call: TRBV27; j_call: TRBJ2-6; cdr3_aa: CASSPGNRANVLTF; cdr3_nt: TGTGCCAGCAGCCCCGGGAATAGGGCCAACGTCCTGACTTTC
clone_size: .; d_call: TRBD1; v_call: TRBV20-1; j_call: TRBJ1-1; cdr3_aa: CSARTGGVNTEAFF; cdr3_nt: TGCAGTGCTAGGACAGGGGGGGTGAACACTGAAGCTTTCTTT
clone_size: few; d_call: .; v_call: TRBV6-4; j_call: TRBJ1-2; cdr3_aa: CASSALGRGTGGYTF; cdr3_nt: TGTGCCAGCAGTGCCTTAGGCCGTGGCACGGGTGGCTACACCTTC
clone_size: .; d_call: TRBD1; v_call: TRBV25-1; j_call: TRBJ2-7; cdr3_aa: CASSANRGVGAEQYF; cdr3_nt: TGTGCCAGCAGTGCAAACAGGGGAGTCGGAGCAGAGCAGTACTTC
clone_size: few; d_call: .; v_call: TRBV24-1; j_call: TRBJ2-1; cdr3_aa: CATSDPGGGRTTYNEQFF; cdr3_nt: TGTGCCACCAGTGATCCCGGTGGGGGGCGGACCACCTACAATGAGCAGTTCTTC
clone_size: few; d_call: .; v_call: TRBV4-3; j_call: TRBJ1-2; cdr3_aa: CASSQDPDGQTNYGYTF; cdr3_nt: TGCGCCAGCAGCCAAGACCCTGATGGACAGACTAACTATGGCTACACCTTC
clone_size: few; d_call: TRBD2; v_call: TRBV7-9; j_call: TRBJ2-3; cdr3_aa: CASSLGTSTTDTQYF; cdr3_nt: TGTGCCAGCAGCTTAGGGACTAGCACGACAGATACGCAGTATTTT
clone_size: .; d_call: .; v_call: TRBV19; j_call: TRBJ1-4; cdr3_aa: CASSNQGRREKLFF; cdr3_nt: TGTGCCAGTAGTAATCAGGGACGTCGAGAAAAACTGTTTTTT
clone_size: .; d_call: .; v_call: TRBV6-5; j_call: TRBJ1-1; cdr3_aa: CASSYSARGSEAFF; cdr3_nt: TGTGCCAGCAGTTACTCTGCGCGGGGATCTGAAGCTTTCTTT
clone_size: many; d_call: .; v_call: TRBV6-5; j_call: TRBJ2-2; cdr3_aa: CASSYRRVSTGELFF; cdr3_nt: TGTGCCAGCAGTTACCGGAGGGTTTCGACCGGGGAGCTGTTTTTT
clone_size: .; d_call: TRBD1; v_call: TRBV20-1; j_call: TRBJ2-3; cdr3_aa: CSASEGQGRDTQYF; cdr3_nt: TGCAGTGCTAGCGAAGGACAGGGTCGGGATACGCAGTATTTT
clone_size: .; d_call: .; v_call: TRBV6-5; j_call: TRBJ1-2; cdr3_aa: CASSYGDLSYGYTF; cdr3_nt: TGTGCCAGCAGTTACGGGGACCTCTCCTATGGCTACACCTTC
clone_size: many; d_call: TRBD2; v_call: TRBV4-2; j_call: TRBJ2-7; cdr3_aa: CASSQEGSSGGYYEQYF; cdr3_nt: TGTGCCAGCAGCCAAGAGGGGAGTAGCGGGGGGTACTACGAGCAGTACTTC
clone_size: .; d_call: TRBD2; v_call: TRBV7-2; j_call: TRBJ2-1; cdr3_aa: CASSPVGGGEQFF; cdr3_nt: TGTGCCAGCAGCCCAGTGGGGGGGGGTGAGCAGTTCTTC
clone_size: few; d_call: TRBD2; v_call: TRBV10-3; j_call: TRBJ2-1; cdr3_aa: CAISESGTINEQFF; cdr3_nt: TGTGCCATCAGTGAGTCGGGGACTATCAATGAGCAGTTCTTC
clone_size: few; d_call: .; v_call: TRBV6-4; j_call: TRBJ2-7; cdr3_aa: CASSDPSYEQYF; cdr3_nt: TGTGCCAGCAGTGACCCCTCCTACGAGCAGTACTTC
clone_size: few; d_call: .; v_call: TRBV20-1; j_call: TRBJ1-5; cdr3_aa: CSARALLEGSNQPQHF; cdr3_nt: TGCAGTGCTAGAGCCCTGCTAGAAGGTAGCAATCAGCCCCAGCATTTT
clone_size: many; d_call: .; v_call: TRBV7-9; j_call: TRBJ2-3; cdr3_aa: CASSPDRAIGEADTQYF; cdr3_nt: TGTGCCAGCAGCCCGGACCGTGCAATAGGGGAGGCAGATACGCAGTATTTT
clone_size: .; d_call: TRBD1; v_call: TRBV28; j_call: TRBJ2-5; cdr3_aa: CASRMQGQGQETQYF; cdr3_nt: TGTGCCAGCAGAATGCAGGGACAGGGACAAGAGACCCAGTACTTC
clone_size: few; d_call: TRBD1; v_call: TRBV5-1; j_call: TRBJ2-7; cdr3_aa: CASSPDRVREQYF; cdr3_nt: TGCGCCAGCAGCCCCGACAGGGTCCGGGAGCAGTACTTC
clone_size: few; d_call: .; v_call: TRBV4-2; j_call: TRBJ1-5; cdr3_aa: CASSQEAAAYSNQPQHF; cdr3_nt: TGTGCCAGCAGCCAAGAGGCGGCCGCTTATAGCAATCAGCCCCAGCATTTT
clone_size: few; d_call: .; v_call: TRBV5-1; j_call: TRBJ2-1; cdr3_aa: CASSSVGSYNEQFF; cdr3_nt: TGCGCCAGCAGCTCGGTGGGATCGTACAATGAGCAGTTCTTC
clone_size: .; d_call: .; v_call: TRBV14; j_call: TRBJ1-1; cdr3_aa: CASSQGRGLFTEAFF; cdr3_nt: TGTGCCAGCAGCCAAGGGCGTGGGTTGTTCACTGAAGCTTTCTTT
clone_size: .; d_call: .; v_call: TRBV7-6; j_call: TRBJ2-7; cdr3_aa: CASSLEVSSNIEQYF; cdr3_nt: TGTGCCAGCAGCTTAGAAGTTTCTAGTAATATTGAGCAGTACTTC
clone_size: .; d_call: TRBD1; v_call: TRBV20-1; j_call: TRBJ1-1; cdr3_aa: CSASLEGAEAFF; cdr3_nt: TGCAGTGCTAGTTTGGAGGGGGCCGAAGCTTTCTTT
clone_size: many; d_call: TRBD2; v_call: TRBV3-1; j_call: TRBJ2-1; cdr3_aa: CASRLVSGGNNEQFF; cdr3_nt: TGTGCCAGCAGACTCGTGAGCGGGGGAAACAATGAGCAGTTCTTC
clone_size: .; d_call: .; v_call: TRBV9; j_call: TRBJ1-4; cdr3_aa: CASSVGGGTNEKLFF; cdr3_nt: TGTGCCAGCAGCGTAGGAGGAGGAACTAATGAAAAACTGTTTTTT
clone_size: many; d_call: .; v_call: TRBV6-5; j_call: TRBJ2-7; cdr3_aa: CASSYSRTSYEQYF; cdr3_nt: TGTGCCAGCAGTTACTCTAGGACATCTTACGAGCAGTACTTC
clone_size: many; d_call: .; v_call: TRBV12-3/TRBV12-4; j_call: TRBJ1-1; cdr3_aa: CASSLQGYTEAFF; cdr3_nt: TGCGCCAGCAGCTTGCAGGGATACACTGAAGCTTTCTTT
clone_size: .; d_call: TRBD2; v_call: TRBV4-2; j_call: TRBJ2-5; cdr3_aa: CASSQGGTTEETQYF; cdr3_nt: TGTGCCAGCAGCCAAGGAGGGACTACCGAAGAGACCCAGTACTTC
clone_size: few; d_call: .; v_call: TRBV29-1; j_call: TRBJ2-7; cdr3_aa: CSARTDRRRAYEQYF; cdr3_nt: TGCAGCGCCCGAACCGACAGGAGACGGGCCTACGAGCAGTACTTC
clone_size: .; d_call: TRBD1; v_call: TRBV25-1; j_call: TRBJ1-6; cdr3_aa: CASSSTGTGGSPLHF; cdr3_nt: TGTGCCAGCAGCTCAACCGGGACAGGCGGTTCACCCCTCCACTTT
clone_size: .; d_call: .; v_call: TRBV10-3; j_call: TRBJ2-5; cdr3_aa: CAISDPARDGETQYF; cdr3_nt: TGTGCCATCAGTGACCCCGCCCGGGACGGGGAGACCCAGTACTTC
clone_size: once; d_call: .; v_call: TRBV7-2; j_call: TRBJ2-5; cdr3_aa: CASSYNSQPETQYF; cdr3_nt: TGTGCCAGCAGCTATAACTCGCAACCAGAGACCCAGTACTTC
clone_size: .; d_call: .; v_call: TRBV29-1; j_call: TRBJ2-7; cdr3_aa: CSVEDRRESTYEQYF; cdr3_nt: TGCAGCGTTGAAGATCGACGGGAGTCCACCTACGAGCAGTACTTC
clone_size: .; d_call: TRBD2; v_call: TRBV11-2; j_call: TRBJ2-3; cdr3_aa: CASGGTSGRASDTQYF; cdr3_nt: TGTGCCAGCGGCGGGACTAGCGGGAGGGCCTCGGATACGCAGTATTTT
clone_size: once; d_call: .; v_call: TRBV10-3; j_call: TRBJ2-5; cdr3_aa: CAISESRETHYF; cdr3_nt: TGTGCCATCAGTGAGTCGAGAGAGACCCATTACTTC
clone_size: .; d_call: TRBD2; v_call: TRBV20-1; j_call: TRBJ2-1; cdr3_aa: CSARGTSGFYNEQFF; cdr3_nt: TGCAGTGCTAGGGGGACTAGCGGATTTTACAATGAGCAGTTCTTC
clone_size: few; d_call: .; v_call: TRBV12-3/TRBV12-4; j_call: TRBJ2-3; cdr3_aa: CANHPRGSSTDTQYF; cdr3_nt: TGTGCCAACCACCCGAGGGGAAGCTCCACAGATACGCAGTATTTT
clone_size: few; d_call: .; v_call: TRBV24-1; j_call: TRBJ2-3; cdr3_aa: CATSDPGRGNTDTQYF; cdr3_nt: TGTGCCACCAGTGACCCCGGGCGGGGTAACACAGATACGCAGTATTTT
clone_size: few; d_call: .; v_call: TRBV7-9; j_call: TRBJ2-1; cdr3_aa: CASSLEGLRIEQFF; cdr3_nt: TGTGCCAGCAGCTTAGAAGGACTCAGGATTGAGCAGTTCTTC
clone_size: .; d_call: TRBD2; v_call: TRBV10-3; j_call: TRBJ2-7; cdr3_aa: CAVAEGLAGHYEQYF; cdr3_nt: TGTGCCGTTGCAGAGGGGCTAGCGGGACACTACGAGCAGTACTTC
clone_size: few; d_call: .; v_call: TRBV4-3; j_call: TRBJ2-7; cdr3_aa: CASSFYPTSYEQYF; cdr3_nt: TGCGCCAGTAGTTTCTACCCAACGTCCTACGAGCAGTACTTC
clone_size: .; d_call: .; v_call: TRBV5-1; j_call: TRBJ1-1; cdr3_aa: CASSLERRTFNTEAFF; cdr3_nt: TGCGCCAGCAGCTTGGAAAGAAGGACATTTAACACTGAAGCTTTCTTT
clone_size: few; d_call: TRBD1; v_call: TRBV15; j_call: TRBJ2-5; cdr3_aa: CATSRQDRGGETQYF; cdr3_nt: TGTGCCACCAGCAGGCAGGACAGGGGCGGCGAGACCCAGTACTTC
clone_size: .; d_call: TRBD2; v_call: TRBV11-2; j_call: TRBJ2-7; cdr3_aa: CASSLPALAGGLYEQYF; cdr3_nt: TGTGCCAGCAGCTTACCCGCCCTAGCGGGGGGACTCTACGAGCAGTACTTC
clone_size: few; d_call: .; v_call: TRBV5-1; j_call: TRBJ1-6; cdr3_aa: CASSLTGTNSPLHF; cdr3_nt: TGCGCCAGCAGCTTAACAGGGACTAATTCACCCCTCCACTTT
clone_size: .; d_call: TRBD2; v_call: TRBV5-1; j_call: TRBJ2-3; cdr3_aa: CASSPERGSTDTQYF; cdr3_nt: TGCGCCAGCAGCCCTGAGCGGGGGAGCACAGATACGCAGTATTTT
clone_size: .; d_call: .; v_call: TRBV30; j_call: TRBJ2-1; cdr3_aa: CAWSVYDWDEQFF; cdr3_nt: TGTGCCTGGAGTGTATATGATTGGGATGAGCAGTTCTTC
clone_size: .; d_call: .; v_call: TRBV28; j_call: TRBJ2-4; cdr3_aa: CASSLGFGNIQYF; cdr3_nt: TGTGCCAGCAGTTTGGGGTTCGGAAACATTCAGTACTTC
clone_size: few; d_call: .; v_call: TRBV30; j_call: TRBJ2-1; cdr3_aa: CAWSRQAHEQFF; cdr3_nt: TGTGCCTGGAGCCGACAGGCACATGAGCAGTTCTTC
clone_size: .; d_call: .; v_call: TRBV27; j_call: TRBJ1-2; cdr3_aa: CASSFAGDYGYTF; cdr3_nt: TGTGCCAGCAGTTTTGCCGGGGACTATGGCTACACCTTC
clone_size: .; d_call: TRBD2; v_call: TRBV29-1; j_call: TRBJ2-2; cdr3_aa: CSVESGRTNTGELFF; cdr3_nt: TGCAGCGTTGAAAGCGGGAGGACGAACACCGGGGAGCTGTTTTTT
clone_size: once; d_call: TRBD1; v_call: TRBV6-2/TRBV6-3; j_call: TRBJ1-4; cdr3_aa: CASSSTGTATEKLFF; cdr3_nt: TGTGCCAGCAGTTCAACCGGGACAGCTACTGAAAAACTGTTTTTT
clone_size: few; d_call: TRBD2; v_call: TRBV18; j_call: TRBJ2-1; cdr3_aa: CASSPISGGANEQFF; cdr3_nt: TGTGCCAGCTCACCAATTAGCGGGGGGGCGAATGAGCAGTTCTTC
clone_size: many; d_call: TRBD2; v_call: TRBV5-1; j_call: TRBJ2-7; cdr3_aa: CASSLVAGGGYEQYF; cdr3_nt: TGCGCCAGCAGCTTGGTGGCGGGGGGCGGTTACGAGCAGTACTTC